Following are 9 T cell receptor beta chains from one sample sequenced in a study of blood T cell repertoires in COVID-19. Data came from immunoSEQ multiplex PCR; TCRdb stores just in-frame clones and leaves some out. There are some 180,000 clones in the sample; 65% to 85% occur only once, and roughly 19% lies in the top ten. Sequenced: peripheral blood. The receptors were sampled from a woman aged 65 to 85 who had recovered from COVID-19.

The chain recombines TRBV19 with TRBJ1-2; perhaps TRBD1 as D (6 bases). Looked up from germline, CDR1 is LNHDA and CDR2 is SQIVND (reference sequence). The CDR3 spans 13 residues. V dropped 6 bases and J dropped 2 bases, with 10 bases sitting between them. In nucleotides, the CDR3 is TGTGCCAGTAGAGAGGACAGCAACTATGGCTACACCTTC. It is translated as CASREDSNYGYTF. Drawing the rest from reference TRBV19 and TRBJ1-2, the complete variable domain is DGGITQSPKYLFRKEGQNVTLSCEQNLNHDAMYWYRQDPGQGLRLIYYSQIVNDFQKGDIAEGYSVSREKKESFPLTVTSAQKNPTAFYLCASREDSNYGYTFGSGTRLTVV.

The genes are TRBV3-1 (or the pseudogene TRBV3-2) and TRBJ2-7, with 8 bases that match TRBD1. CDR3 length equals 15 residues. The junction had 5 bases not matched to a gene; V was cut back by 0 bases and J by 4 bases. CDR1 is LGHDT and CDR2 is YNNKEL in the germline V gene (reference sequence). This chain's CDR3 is CASSQDVTGVYEQYF. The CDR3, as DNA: TGTGCCAGCAGCCAAGACGTGACAGGGGTGTACGAGCAGTACTTC.

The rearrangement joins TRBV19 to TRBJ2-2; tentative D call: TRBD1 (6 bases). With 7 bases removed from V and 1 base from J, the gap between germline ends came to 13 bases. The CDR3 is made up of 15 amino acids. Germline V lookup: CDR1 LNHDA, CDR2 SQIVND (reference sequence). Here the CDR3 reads CASTRETGNTGELFF. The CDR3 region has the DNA TGTGCCAGTACTCGAGAGACAGGGAACACCGGGGAGCTGTTTTTT.

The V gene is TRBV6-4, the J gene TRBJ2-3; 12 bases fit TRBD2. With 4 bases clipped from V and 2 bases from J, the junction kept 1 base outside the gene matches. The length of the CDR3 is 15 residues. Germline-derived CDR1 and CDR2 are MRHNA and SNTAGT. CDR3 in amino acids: CASSGTSGTTDTQYF. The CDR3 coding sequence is TGTGCCAGCAGTGGGACTAGCGGGACCACAGATACGCAGTATTTT.

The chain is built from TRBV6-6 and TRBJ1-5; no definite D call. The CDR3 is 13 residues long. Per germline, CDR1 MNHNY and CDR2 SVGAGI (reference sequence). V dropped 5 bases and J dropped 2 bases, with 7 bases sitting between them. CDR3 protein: CASSPPGNQPQHF. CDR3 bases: TGTGCCAGCAGTCCCCCGGGCAATCAGCCCCAGCATTTT.

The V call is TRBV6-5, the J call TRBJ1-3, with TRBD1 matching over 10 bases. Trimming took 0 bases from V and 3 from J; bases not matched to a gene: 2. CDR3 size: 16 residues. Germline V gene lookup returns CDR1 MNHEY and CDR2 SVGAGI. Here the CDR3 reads CASSYSTGGGGNTIYF. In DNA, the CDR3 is TGTGCCAGCAGTTACTCGACAGGGGGCGGTGGAAACACCATATATTTT.

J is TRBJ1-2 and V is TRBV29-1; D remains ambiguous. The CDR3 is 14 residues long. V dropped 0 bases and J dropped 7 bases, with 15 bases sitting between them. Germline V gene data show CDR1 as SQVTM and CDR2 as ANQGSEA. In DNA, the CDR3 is TGCAGCGTTGAAGATCGGGTCCGGGTCGGTGGCTACACCTTC. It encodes CSVEDRVRVGGYTF.

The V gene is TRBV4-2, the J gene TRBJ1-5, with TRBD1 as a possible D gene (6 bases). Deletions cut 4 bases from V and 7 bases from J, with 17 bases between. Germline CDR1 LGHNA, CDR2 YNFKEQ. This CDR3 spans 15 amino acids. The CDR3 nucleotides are TGTGCCAGCAGCCGCGGGCCCGAGGGGGAGCAGCCCCAGCATTTT. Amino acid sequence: CASSRGPEGEQPQHF.

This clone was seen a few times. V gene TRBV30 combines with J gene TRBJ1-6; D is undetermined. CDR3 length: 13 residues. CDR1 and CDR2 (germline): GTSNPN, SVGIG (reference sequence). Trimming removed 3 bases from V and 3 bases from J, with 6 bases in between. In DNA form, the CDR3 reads TGTGCCTGGAGCCAGGACTATAATTCACCCCTCCACTTT. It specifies CAWSQDYNSPLHF.